This section outlines one T cell receptor beta chain sequence together with its context. Per the study methods: Nucleated cell number was recorded as an estimate derived from reference gene primer amplification. Method: immunoSEQ multiplex PCR; TCRdb's copy keeps in-frame clones and lacks some. That table gives V, J and clone size, and the DNA gave D and trimming. The sample holds about 83,000 clones, more than 75% seen once. This record belongs to a study of blood T cell repertoires in COVID-19. Study background: Collection of acute and convalescent COVID-19 samples took place in the United States, Italy and Spain. The analysed material was cDNA or gDNA that came from T cells, B-cell-depleted T cells, or PBMCs.

J gave up 5 bases and V 6 bases, and 6 bases lay outside the gene matches. The CDR3 has 14 amino acids. The germline CDR1 and CDR2 sequences are SNHLY and FYNNEI. Sample: peripheral blood. The TCR comes from a woman aged 80 or over with active or convalescent COVID-19. The chain joins TRBV2 to TRBJ1-4, with TRBD1 identical over 7 bases. CDR3 region: CASSVTGTNEKLFF. The CDR3 nucleotides read TGTGCCAGCAGCGTGACAGGGACGAATGAAAAACTGTTTTTT. Full variable domain (outside the CDR3, taken from reference TRBV2 and TRBJ1-4): EPEVTQTPSHQVTQMGQEVILRCVPISNHLYFYWYRQILGQKVEFLVSFYNNEISEKSEIFDDQFSVERPDGSNFTLKIRSTKLEDSAMYFCASSVTGTNEKLFFGSGTQLSVL.